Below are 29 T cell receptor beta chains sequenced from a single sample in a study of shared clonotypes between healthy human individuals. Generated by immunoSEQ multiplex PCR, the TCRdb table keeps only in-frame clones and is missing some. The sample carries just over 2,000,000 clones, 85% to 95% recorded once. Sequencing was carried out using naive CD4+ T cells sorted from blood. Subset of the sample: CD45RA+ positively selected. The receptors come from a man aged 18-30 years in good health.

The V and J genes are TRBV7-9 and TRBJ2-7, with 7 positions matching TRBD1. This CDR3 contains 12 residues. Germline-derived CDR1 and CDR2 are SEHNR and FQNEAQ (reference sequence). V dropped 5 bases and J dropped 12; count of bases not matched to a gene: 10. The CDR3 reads CASSPNPGQRYF. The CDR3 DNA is TGTGCCAGCAGCCCAAACCCGGGACAGCGGTACTTC.

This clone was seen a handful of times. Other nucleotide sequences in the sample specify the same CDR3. CDR3 residues: CASSSGQPNEKLFF. CDR3 DNA: TGCGCCAGCAGCTCGGGACAGCCAAATGAAAAACTGTTTTTT. The rearrangement joins TRBV5-1 to TRBJ1-4; 7 bases match TRBD1. The CDR3 is 14 residues long. Germline CDR1 SGHRS, CDR2 YFSETQ. After removal of 3 bases from V and 5 bases from J, the junction contained 4 bases not matched to a gene.

DNA of the CDR3: TGCGCCAGCAGCTTAGAAGGGTCCCGAACCTATTTT. Encoded protein: CASSLEGSRTYF. The V and J genes are TRBV5-1 and TRBJ2-3; no clear D gene. CDR1 is SGHRS and CDR2 is YFSETQ in the germline V gene. The CDR3 runs 12 residues. V was pared by 2 bases and J by 15 bases, with 16 bases between.

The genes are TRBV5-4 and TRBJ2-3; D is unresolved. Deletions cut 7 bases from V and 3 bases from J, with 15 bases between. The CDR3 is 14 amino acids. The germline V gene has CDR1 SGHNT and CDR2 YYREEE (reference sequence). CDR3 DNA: TGTGCCAGCCGCGGCCGGGCTGATACAGATACGCAGTATTTT. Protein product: CASRGRADTDTQYF.

In nucleotides, the CDR3 is TGTGCCAGCAGTTACCGGGGGATCAATCAGCCCCAGCATTTT. Translating it yields CASSYRGINQPQHF. This chain joins TRBV6-5 and TRBJ1-5, with a possible D match to TRBD1 (5 bases). This CDR3 spans 14 amino acids. The V gene lost 2 bases and the J gene lost 3 bases, with 8 bases spanning the gap. Germline CDR1 is MNHEY and CDR2 is SVGAGI.

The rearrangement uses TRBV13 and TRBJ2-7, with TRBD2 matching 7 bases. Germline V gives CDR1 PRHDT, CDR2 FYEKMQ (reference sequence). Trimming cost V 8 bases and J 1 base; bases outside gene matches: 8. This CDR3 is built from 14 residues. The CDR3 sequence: CASGSSGGSYEQYF. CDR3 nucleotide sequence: TGTGCCAGCGGTAGTTCCGGGGGGTCCTACGAGCAGTACTTC.

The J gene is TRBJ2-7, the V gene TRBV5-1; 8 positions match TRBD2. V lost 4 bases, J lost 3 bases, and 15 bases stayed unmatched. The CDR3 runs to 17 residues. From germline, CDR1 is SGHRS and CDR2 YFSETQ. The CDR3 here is CASSNNPPSAGGYEQYF. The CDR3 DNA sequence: TGCGCCAGCAGCAACAACCCCCCTTCCGCGGGGGGCTACGAGCAGTACTTC.

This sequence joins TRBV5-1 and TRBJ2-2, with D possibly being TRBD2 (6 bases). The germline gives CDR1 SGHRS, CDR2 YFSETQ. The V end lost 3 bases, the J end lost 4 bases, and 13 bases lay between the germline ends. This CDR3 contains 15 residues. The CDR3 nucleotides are TGCGCCAGCAGCTCCCGGGGGTTGAGCACCGGGGAGCTGTTTTTT. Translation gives CASSSRGLSTGELFF.

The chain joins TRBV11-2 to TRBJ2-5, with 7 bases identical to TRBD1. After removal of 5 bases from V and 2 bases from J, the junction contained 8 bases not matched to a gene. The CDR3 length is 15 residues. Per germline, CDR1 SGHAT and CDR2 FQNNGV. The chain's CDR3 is CASSRDSVGQETQYF. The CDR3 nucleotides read TGTGCCAGCAGCCGGGACAGCGTGGGGCAAGAGACCCAGTACTTC. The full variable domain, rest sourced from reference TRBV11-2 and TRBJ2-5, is EAGVAQSPRYKIIEKRQSVAFWCNPISGHATLYWYQQILGQGPKLLIQFQNNGVVDDSQLPKDRFSAERLKGVDSTLKIQPAKLEDSAVYLCASSRDSVGQETQYFGPGTRLLVL.

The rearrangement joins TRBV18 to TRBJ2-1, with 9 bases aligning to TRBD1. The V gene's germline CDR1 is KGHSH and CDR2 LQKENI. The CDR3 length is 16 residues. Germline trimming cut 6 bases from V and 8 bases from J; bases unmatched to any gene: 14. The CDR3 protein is CASSNLGTGFGHEQFF. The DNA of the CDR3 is TGTGCCAGCTCGAATTTGGGGACAGGGTTCGGCCATGAGCAGTTCTTC.

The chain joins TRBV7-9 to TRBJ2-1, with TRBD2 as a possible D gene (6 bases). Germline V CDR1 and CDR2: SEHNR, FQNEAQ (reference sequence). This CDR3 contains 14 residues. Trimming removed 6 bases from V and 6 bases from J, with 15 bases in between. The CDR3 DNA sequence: TGTGCCAGCAGAGCTAGCTGGGGAGGCAATGAGCAGTTCTTC. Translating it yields CASRASWGGNEQFF.

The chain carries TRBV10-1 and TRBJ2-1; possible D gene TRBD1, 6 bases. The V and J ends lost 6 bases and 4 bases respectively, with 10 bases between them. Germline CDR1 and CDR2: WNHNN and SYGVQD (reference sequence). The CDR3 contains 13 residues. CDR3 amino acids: CASSTGLYNEQFF. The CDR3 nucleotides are TGCGCCAGCAGCACAGGGTTGTACAATGAGCAGTTCTTC.

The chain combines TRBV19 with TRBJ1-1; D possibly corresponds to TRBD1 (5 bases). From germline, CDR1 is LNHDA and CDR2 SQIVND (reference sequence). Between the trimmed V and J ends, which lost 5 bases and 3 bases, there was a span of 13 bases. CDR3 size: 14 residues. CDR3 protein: CASSPQVGHTEAFF. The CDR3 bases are TGTGCCAGTAGTCCACAGGTGGGACACACTGAAGCTTTCTTT. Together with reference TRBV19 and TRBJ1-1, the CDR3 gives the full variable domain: DGGITQSPKYLFRKEGQNVTLSCEQNLNHDAMYWYRQDPGQGLRLIYYSQIVNDFQKGDIAEGYSVSREKKESFPLTVTSAQKNPTAFYLCASSPQVGHTEAFFGQGTRLTVV.

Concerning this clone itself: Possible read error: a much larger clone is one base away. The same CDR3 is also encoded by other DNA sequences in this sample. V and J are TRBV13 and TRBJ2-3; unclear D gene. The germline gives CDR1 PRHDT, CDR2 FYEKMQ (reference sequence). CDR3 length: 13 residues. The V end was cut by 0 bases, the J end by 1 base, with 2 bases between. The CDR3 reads CASSLGGTDTQYF. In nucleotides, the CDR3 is TGTGCCAGCAGCTTAGGGGGCACAGATACGCAGTATTTT.

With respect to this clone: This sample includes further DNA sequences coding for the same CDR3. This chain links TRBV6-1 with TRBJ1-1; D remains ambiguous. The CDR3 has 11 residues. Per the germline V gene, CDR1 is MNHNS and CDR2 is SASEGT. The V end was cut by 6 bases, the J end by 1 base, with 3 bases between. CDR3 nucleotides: TGTGCCAGCAGGGGGAACACTGAAGCTTTCTTT. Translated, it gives CASRGNTEAFF.

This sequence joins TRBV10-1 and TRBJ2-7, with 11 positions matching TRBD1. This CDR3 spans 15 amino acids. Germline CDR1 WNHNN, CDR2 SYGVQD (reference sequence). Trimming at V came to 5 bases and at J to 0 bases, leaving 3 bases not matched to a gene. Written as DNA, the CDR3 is TGCGCCAGCAGTCCGGGGACAGGGGGCTCCTACGAGCAGTACTTC. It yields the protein CASSPGTGGSYEQYF.

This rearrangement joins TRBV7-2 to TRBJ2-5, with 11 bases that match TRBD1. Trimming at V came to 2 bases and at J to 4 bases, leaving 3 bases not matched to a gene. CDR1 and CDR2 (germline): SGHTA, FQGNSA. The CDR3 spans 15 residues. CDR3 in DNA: TGTGCCAGCAGCTTAACCGGGACAGGGGGAGAGACCCAGTACTTC. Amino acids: CASSLTGTGGETQYF. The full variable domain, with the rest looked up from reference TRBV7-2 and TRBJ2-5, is GAGVSQSPSNKVTEKGKDVELRCDPISGHTALYWYRQSLGQGLEFLIYFQGNSAPDKSGLPSDRFSAERTGGSVSTLTIQRTQQEDSAVYLCASSLTGTGGETQYFGPGTRLLVL.

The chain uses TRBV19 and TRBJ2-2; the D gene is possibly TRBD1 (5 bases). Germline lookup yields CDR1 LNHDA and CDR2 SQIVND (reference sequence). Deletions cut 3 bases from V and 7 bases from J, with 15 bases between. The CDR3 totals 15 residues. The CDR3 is CASSMGQGGNGELFF. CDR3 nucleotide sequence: TGTGCCAGTAGTATGGGTCAGGGTGGAAACGGGGAGCTGTTTTTT.

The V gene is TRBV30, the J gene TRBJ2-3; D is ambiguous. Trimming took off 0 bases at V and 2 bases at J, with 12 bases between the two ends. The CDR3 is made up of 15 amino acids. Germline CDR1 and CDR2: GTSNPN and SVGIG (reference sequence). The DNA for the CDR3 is TGTGCCTGGAGTGTAACGGACCTGGTCACAGATACGCAGTATTTT. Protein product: CAWSVTDLVTDTQYF.

CDR3: CATLSDPNTEAFF. CDR3 DNA: TGTGCCACCCTATCGGACCCGAACACTGAAGCTTTCTTT. This rearrangement joins TRBV10-3 to TRBJ1-1; D remains unclear. The CDR3 spans 13 residues. Germline CDR1 reads ENHRY; CDR2 reads SYGVKD. Trimming left V 10 bases short and J 1 base short, with 13 bases between.

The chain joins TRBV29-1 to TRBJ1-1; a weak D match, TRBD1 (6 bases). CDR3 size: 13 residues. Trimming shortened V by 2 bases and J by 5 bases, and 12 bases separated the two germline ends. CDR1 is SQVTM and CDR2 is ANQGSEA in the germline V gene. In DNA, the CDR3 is TGCAGCGTTGAATTAGGGGGGAGAACTGAAGCTTTCTTT. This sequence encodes CSVELGGRTEAFF.

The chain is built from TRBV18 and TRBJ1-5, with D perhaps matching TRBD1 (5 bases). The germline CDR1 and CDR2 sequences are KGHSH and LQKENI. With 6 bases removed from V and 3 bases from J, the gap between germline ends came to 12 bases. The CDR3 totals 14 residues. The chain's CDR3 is CASSTTGDNQPQHF. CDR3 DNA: TGTGCCAGCTCCACCACGGGGGACAATCAGCCCCAGCATTTT. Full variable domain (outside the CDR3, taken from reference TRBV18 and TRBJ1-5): NAGVMQNPRHLVRRRGQEARLRCSPMKGHSHVYWYRQLPEEGLKFMVYLQKENIIDESGMPKERFSAEFPKEGPSILRIQQVVRGDSAAYFCASSTTGDNQPQHFGDGTRLSIL.

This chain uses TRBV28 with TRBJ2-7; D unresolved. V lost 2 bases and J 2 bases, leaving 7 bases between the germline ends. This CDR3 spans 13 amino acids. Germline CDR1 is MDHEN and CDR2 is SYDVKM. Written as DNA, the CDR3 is TGTGCCAGCAGTTTAAGGGAAGCCTACGAGCAGTACTTC. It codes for CASSLREAYEQYF.

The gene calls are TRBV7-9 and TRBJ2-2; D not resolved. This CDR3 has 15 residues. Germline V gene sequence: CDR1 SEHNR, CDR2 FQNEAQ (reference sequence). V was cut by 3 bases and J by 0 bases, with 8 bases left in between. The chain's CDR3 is CASSLRLSNTGELFF. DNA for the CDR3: TGTGCCAGCAGCTTGCGACTGTCGAACACCGGGGAGCTGTTTTTT.

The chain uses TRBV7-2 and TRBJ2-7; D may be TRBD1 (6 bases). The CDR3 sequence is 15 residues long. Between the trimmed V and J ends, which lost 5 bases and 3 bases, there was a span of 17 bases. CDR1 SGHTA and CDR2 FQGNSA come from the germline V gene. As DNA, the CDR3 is TGTGCCAGCAGCCAGACTGACAGGTCGTACTACGAGCAGTACTTC. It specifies CASSQTDRSYYEQYF. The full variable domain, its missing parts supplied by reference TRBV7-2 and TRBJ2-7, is GAGVSQSPSNKVTEKGKDVELRCDPISGHTALYWYRQSLGQGLEFLIYFQGNSAPDKSGLPSDRFSAERTGGSVSTLTIQRTQQEDSAVYLCASSQTDRSYYEQYFGPGTRLTVT.

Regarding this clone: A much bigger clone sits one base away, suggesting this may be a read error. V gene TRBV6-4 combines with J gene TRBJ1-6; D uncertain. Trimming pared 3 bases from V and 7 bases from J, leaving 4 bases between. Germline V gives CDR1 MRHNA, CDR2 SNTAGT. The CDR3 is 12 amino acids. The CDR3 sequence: CASSEGNSPLHF. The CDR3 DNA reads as TGTGCCAGCAGTGAGGGGAATTCACCCCTCCACTTT.

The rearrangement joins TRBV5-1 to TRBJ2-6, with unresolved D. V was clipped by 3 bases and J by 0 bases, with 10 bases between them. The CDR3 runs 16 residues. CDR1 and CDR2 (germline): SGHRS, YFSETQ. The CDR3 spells CASSWDSASGANVLTF. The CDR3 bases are TGCGCCAGCAGCTGGGATTCTGCCTCTGGGGCCAACGTCCTGACTTTC.

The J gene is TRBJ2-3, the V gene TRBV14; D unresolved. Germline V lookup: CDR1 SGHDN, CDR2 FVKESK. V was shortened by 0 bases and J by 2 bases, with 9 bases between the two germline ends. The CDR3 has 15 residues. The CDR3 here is CASSQDRVFTDTQYF. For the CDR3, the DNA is TGTGCCAGCAGCCAAGATCGAGTATTCACAGATACGCAGTATTTT.

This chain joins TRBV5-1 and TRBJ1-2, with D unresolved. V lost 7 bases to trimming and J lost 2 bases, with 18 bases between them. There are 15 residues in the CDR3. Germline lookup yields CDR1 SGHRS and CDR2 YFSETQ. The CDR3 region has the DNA TGCGCCAGCTACCCGAACCCCGGTGTCAACTATGGCTACACCTTC. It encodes CASYPNPGVNYGYTF.